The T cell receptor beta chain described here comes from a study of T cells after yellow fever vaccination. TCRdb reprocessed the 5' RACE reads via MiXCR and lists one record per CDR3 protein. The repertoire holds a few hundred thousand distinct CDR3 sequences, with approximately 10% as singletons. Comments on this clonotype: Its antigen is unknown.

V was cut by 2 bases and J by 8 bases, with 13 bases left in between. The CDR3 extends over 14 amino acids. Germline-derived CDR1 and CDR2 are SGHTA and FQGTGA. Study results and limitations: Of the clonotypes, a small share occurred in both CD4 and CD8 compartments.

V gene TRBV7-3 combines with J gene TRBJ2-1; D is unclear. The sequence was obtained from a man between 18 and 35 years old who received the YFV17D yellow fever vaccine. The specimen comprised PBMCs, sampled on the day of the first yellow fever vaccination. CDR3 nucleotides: TGTGCCAGCAGCTTATTATGGTCGTTGGATGAGCAGTTCTTC. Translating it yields CASSLLWSLDEQFF.